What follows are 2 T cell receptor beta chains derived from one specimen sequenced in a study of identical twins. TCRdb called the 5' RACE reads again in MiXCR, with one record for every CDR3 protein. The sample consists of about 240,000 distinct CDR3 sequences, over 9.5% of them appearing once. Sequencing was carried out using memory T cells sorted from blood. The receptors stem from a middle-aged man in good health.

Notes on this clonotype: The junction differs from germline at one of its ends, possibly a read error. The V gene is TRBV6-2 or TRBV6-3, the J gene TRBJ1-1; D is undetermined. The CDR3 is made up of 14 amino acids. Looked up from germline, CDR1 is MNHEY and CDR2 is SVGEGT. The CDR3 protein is CASSYSLGNPEAFF. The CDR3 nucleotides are TGTGCCAGCAGTTACTCCCTGGGGAACCCTGAAGCTTTCTTT.

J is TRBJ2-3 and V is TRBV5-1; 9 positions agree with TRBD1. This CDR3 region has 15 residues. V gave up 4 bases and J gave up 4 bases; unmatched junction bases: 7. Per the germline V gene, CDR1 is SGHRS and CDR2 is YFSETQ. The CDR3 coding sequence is TGCGCCAGCAGCCTGTTGGGACAGGGATCAGATACGCAGTATTTT. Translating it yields CASSLLGQGSDTQYF.